This T cell receptor (beta chain) came from a study of OX40 agonist ivuxolimab in advanced cancers. Study-level background: All patients had ivuxolimab intravenously every 2 weeks at 0.01 to 10 mg/kg. Partial responses occurred in three patients (one hepatocellular carcinoma, two cutaneous melanoma). Regarding the study as a whole: Relative to CD4+ cells, CD8+ T cells on average had more expanded clones.

With respect to this clone: As yet, its antigen is unknown.

Libraries were prepared by immunoSEQ multiplex PCR; TCRdb keeps only in-frame clonotypes and omits some of them. The sample has about 51,000 clones, 84% seen once; the top ten hold under 30%. This clonotype was obtained from an adult with an advanced solid tumor such as melanoma, head and neck, liver or kidney cancer. Sequenced material: CD4+ or CD8+ T cells sorted from blood, taken in a trial of the OX40 agonist ivuxolimab.

This CDR3 is CASSTSDNRDFDEQYF. Written as DNA, the CDR3 is TGTGCCAGTAGTACTTCCGACAACAGGGATTTTGACGAGCAGTACTTC. The chain carries TRBV19 and TRBJ2-7, with a weak D call TRBD1 (6 bases). The CDR3 length is 16 residues. Germline loops: CDR1 LNHDA, CDR2 SQIVND (reference sequence). Deletions cut 4 bases from V and 5 bases from J, with 21 bases between.